This T cell receptor beta chain is drawn from a study of cytomegalovirus exposure and HLA in healthy donors (dated by TCRdb to about 2017). Regarding the study in general: In an earlier analysis of some 550 of the donors, 276 Gb of sequence data and some 120 million unique TCR beta sequences from roughly 180 million T cells were reported. Because of strong linkage in the cohort, a few DR-DQ haplotypes were treated as single units for association and clustering. To predict cytomegalovirus infection status, the study brought together high-throughput TCR immunosequencing, statistical association of individual TCRs with disease status, and machine learning. HLA typing covered class I and class II loci at four-digit resolution. The number of donors typed differed by locus, with about 629-640 for A, B, C, DRB1 and DQB1, roughly 550 for DQA1, about 610 for DPA1, and over 400 for DPB1. On average, 235,054 unique TCR beta nucleotide sequences were sequenced per donor among 398 genotyped donors of the cohort, with 15% to 20% of those sequences being non-productive. Every repertoire in the discovery cohort had been generated on one and the same sequencing platform. The study aimed to test whether cataloging public T cell receptors could reveal signatures of past pathogen exposure. In addition to the first cohort of several hundred subjects, a separate validation cohort of 120 different subjects was used. An earlier analysis of nearly 600 of the donors applied high-throughput TCR beta sequencing to assess whether each TCR beta V gene segment acted as functional or pseudogenic. In the later analysis, no new phenotypic data were used to find candidate immune exposures; instead, reliance was placed on TCR beta sequences and their occurrence across donors. Of the approximately 400 genotyped donors, approximately 80% fell in the genetic ancestry cluster associated with self-reported Caucasian donors. Donor age, sex, ethnicity and CMV serostatus were compiled alongside the repertoire data. The study used immunosequencing to profile the T cell repertoires of 666 subjects and linked those repertoires to cytomegalovirus serostatus. A later genetic analysis used genome-wide SNP genotypes for 398 of the 666 donors, treating that subset as a discovery cohort. A later analysis re-examined previously published TCR beta repertoires from roughly 720 donors and added high-resolution HLA genotyping to investigate patterns of TCR occurrence. Roughly 290 gigabases of sequencing data and approximately 92 million unique TCR sequences made up an early release that covered about 640 HLA-typed donors. What the research found in general, with its limitations: The cohort was sequenced for TCR beta chains only, and without alpha or paired-chain data the features that could be detected were limited. Immune exposure information for the cohort was limited to CMV serostatus. Most CMV-associated TCR beta chains appeared to be HLA-restricted in a later analysis, and the HLA associations seemed to be driven largely by CMV exposure. In vitro tests confirmed that a few of the cytomegalovirus-associated TCR beta chains recognize cytomegalovirus antigens. A later genetic analysis associated a missense DCLRE1C variant with V-gene and J-gene trimming of TCR beta chains, and an independent cohort replicated the association. The 87-base-pair reads could not distinguish some IMGT-functional V segments, including TRBV6-2 and TRBV6-3, so those segments were excluded. Broadly in line with IMGT annotations, most TCR beta V segments showed up in productive rearrangements about 87% or about 30% of the time in an earlier analysis of several hundred of the donors. While some public TCRs were present in many individuals, most TCR sequences turned up only very rarely across donors. Because HLA typing was missing for some donors at each locus, association tests included only the typed subset. In a later analysis, some 17,000 TCR beta sequences were associated with specific HLA alleles at a false discovery rate of 0.05. The classifier was reported to diagnose cytomegalovirus status with high specificity and sensitivity in both the original cohort and the validation cohort. The earlier analysis of about 600 of the donors excluded fewer than 20 rarely observed V segments, including chromosome 9 orphons, because counts were too low. When HLA alleles, especially DR and DQ, strongly co-occurred, TCR associations were difficult to assign to individual alleles. A further reported finding was that TCR beta sequences accurately predicted the HLA-A and HLA-B alleles for most subjects in the first cohort. The sequencing pipeline was judged likely to have produced a cluster of highly shared sequence variants as a technical artifact. Compared with the approximately 710-donor mean, donors in an Asian-associated ancestry cluster had fewer N-insertions in productive TCRs, according to a later genetic analysis. It was suggested by the authors that the approach could potentially be generalized to other disease states and immunological phenotypes. Correlated functional status among segregating V segments might be attributable to linkage disequilibrium, but an unknown experimental factor could not be ruled out. The study gave a list of under 200 TCR beta chains associated with cytomegalovirus. According to a later analysis, TCR association rates differed among HLA loci, with DRB1 alleles showing the most associated TCRs and HLA-C alleles showing the fewest. Sequencing depth was assumed to be roughly uniform across donors in the presence/absence analyses, though that assumption may not hold. In a later analysis, HLA-associated TCR beta chains were found to be more clonally expanded and to have lower generation probabilities than equally common non-associated chains. In a later analysis, several top co-occurrence clusters were reported to appear linked to parvovirus B19, influenza, CMV and Epstein-Barr virus.

The cohort comprised 666 healthy bone marrow donors. At the time of sampling, every cohort member was nominally healthy, though immune exposures that went unrecorded were likely present. The donor was CMV seronegative and belonged to the group of 352 seronegative cohort members. A peripheral blood sample was collected from each donor, and TCR beta sequencing was performed on peripheral blood mononuclear cells. Genomic DNA extraction from the blood cell samples was performed with the Qiagen DNeasy Blood Extraction Kit. About this clone itself: Its binding antigen is unknown. The input lacks base qualities; no much larger clone sits a single base away.

The library was prepared using the immunoSEQ multiplex PCR assay. A mixture of 60 forward primers for TCR Vbeta segments and 13 reverse primers for TCR Jbeta segments was used in the multiplex PCR. The CDR3 region of rearranged TCR beta genes was amplified from genomic DNA by a multiplex PCR assay. Amplified TCR beta libraries were sequenced as 87-base-pair reads on the Illumina HiSeq System. Per the original workflow: Across the 600 to 700 repertoires, a later analysis counted roughly 84 million unique TCR beta chains, about 10 million of which were shared by at least two donors. A nearest-neighbor algorithm error-corrected the raw reads and collapsed the reads into unique sequences, merging closely related sequences to remove PCR and sequencing errors. V, D and J gene segments were assigned by aligning CDR3 sequences to IMGT reference sequences. Each retained sequence needed at least a six-nucleotide match to both a V gene segment and a J gene segment. A rearrangement counted as productive if the CDR3 had no stop codons and remained in frame with V and J, and every other rearrangement counted as non-productive. Following IMGT convention, CDR3 was defined as the stretch from the second conserved V-encoded cysteine up to the conserved J-encoded phenylalanine. Sequences without an unambiguous match to a single V gene segment were excluded from the earlier analysis of 450 to 650 of the donors. In an earlier analysis of a few hundred of the donors, a V segment was called functional when productive rearrangements were above 56.7%, and segregating when the standard deviation between donors exceeded 5%. A statistical classification framework was developed to diagnose cytomegalovirus status using the catalog of TCR beta chain sequences. A later analysis assigned V and J genes by comparing TCR nucleotide sequences with IMGT/GENE-DB human TR gene sequences. The TCRdist pipeline was used in a later analysis to assign CDR3 sequences and most-parsimonious VDJ recombination scenarios. In a later analysis, every TCR beta chain was defined by the combination of its CDR3 amino acid sequence and its V-gene family, and reads without a unique V-gene family were dropped. A later analysis removed 600 or so highly shared, low-generation-probability nucleotide sequences to deal with suspected cross-contamination and a sequencing artifact. For each public chain, a later analysis derived a clonal expansion index from normalized ranks of inferred template counts within each repertoire. In a later analysis, generation probabilities were computed using a VDJ recombination model fitted to out-of-frame rearrangements, and the results were checked against IGoR. In a later analysis, hypergeometric tests were used to score TCR-TCR, TCR-HLA and TCR-CMV co-occurrence, with a repertoire-size bias correction applied to TCR pairs. A later analysis estimated false discovery rates by permuting HLA or CMV assignments 20 times. A later analysis grouped co-occurring TCRs with DBSCAN, adding TCRdist sequence similarity when clustering within HLA-allele-positive subsets. Repertoires with fewer than 30,000 or more than 120,000 public chains, plus five repertoires with anomalous nucleotide sharing, were excluded from co-occurrence clustering. The table comes from immuneACCESS by way of TCRdb, which keeps in-frame sequences with V and J called. Part of the clones is missing from these tables; in studies checked, under half for an unresolved V gene and the rest for unknown reasons. The DNA was the basis for D and trimming; V, J and clone size are from that table. This sample gives roughly 180,000 clones in total; roughly 80% of them show up just once. The ten largest clonotypes hold about 1.3% of the sample.

The CDR3 runs 15 residues from the cysteine to the phenylalanine. The read is trimmed to its CDR3 DNA, 45 bases read in frame from base 1. V and J are truncated by 1 base and 0 bases respectively, leaving an intervening sequence of 10 bases. The germline V gene (reference sequence) supplies CDR1 GTSNPN and CDR2 SVGIG. The chain uses TRBV30 and TRBJ2-1, with a tentative D gene TRBD2 over 6 matching bases. The receptor's source is a man aged 25-45 years in good health and CMV-seronegative. The sample consisted of PBMCs. For the CDR3, the sequence is CAWSGTINSYNEQFF. The DNA reads TGTGCCTGGAGTGGGACTATCAACTCCTACAATGAGCAGTTCTTC.